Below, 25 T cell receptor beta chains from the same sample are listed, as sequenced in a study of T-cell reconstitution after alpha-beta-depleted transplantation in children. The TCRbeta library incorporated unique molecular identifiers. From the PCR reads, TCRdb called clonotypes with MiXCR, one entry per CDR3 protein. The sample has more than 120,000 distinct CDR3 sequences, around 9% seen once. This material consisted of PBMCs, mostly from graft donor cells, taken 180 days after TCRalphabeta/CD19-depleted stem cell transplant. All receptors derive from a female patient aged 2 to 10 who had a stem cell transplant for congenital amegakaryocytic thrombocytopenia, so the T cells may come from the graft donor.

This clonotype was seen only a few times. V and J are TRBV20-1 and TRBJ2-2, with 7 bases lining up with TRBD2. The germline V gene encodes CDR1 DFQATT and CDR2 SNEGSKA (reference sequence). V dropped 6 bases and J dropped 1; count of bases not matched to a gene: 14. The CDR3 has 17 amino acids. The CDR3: CSATPRGRELNTGELFF. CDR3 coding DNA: TGCAGTGCCACCCCTCGTGGGCGGGAGTTGAACACCGGGGAGCTGTTTTTT.

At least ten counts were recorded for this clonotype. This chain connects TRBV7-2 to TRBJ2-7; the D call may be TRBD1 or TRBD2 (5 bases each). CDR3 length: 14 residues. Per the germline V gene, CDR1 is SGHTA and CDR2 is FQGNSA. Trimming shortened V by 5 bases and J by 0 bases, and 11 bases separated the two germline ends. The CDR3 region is CASSRDGASYEQYF. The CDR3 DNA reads TGTGCCAGCAGCCGGGACGGTGCCTCCTACGAGCAGTACTTC.

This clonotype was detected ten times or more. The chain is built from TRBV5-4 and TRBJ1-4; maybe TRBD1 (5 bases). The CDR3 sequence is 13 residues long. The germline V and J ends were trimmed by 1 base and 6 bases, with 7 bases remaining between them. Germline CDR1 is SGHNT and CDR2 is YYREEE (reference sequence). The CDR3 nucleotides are TGTGCCAGCAGCTTGTGGGGCGATGAAAAACTGTTTTTT. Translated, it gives CASSLWGDEKLFF.

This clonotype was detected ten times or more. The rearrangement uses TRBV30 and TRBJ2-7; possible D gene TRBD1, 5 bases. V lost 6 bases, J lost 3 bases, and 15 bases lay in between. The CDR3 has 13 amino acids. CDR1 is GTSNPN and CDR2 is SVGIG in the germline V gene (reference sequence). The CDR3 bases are TGTGCCTGCTCCCTGGACATCCTCTACGAGCAGTACTTC. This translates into CACSLDILYEQYF.

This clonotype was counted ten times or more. CDR3 amino acids: CASSFIQGTEAFF. In DNA, the CDR3 is TGTGCCAGCAGCTTCATCCAGGGCACTGAAGCTTTCTTT. V usage is TRBV7-9 and J usage is TRBJ1-1; possibly TRBD1 for D (5 bases). Trimming left V 3 bases short and J 4 bases short, with 9 bases between. CDR1 is SEHNR, CDR2 FQNEAQ, per germline (reference sequence). This CDR3 has 13 residues.

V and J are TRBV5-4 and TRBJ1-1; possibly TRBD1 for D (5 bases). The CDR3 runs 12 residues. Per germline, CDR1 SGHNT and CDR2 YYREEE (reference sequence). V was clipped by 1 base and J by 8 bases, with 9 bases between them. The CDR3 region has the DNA TGTGCCAGCAGCTTGAGGGGAAACGAAGCTTTCTTT. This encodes CASSLRGNEAFF. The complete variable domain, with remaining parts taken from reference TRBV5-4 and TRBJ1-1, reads ETGVTQSPTHLIKTRGQQVTLRCSSQSGHNTVSWYQQALGQGPQFIFQYYREEENGRGNFPPRFSGLQFPNYSSELNVNALELDDSALYLCASSLRGNEAFFGQGTRLTVV.

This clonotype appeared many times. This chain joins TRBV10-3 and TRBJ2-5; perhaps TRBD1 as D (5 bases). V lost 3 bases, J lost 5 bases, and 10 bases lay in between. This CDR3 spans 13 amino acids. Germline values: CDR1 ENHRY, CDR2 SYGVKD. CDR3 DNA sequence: TGTGCCATCAGTGACAGGGCGATGGAGACCCAGTACTTC. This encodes CAISDRAMETQYF.

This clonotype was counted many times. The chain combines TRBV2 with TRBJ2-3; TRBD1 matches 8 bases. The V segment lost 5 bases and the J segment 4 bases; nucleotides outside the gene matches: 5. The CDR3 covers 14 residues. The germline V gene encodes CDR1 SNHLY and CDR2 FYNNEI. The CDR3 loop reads CASSRDRSPDTQYF. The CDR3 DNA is TGTGCCAGCAGTAGGGACAGGAGCCCAGATACGCAGTATTTT.

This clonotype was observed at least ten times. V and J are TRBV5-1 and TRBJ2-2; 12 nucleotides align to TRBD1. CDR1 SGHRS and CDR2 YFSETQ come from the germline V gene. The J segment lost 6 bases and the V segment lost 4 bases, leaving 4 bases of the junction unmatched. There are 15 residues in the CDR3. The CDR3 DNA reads TGCGCCAGCAGCAAGGGACAGGGGGCGCCCGGGGAGCTGTTTTTT. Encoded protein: CASSKGQGAPGELFF.

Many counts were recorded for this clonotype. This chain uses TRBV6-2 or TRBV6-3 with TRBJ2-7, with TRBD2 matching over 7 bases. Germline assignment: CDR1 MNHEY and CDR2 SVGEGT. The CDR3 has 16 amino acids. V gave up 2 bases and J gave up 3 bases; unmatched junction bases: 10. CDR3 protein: CASSYTRLATLYEQYF. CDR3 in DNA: TGTGCCAGCAGTTACACACGACTAGCTACCCTCTACGAGCAGTACTTC.

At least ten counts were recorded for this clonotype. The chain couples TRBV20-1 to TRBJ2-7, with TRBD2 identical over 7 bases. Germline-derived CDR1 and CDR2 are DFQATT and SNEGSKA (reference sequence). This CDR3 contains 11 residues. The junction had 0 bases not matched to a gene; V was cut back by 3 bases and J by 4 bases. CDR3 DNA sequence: TGCAGTGCTAGCGGGGGGTACGAGCAGTACTTC. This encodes CSASGGYEQYF.

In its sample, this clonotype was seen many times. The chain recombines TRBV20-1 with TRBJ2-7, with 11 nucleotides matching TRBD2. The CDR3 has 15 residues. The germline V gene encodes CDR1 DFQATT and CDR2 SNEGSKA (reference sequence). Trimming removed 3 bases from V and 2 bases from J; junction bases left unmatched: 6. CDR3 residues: CSASGTSGPTYEQYF. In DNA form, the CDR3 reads TGCAGTGCTAGCGGGACTAGCGGACCTACCTACGAGCAGTACTTC.

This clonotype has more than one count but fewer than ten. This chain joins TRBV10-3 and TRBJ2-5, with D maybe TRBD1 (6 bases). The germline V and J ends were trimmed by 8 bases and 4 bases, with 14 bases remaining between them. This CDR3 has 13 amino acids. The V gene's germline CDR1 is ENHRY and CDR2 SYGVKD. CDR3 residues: CAIGMAGAETQYF. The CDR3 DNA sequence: TGTGCCATCGGAATGGCAGGGGCAGAGACCCAGTACTTC.

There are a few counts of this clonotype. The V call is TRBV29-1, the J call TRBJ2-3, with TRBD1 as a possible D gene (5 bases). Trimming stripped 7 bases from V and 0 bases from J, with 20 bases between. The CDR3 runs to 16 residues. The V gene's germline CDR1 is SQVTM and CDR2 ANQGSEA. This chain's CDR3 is CSAPLPQGPSTDTQYF. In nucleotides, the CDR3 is TGCAGCGCCCCCCTACCGCAGGGCCCTAGCACAGATACGCAGTATTTT.

The DNA for the CDR3 is TGTGCCAGCAGTTACTCGGTACTAGCGGGAGATCGGTCGGAGACCCAGTACTTC. Its protein is CASSYSVLAGDRSETQYF. The chain joins TRBV6-5 to TRBJ2-5; 11 bases are shared with TRBD2. V gave up 0 bases and J gave up 5 bases; unmatched junction bases: 11. Germline V gives CDR1 MNHEY, CDR2 SVGAGI. The CDR3 is 18 amino acids.

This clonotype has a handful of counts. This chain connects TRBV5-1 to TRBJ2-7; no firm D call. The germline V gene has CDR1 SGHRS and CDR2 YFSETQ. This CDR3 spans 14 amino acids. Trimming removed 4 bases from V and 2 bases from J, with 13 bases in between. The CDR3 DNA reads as TGCGCCAGCAGCCCGTTAGGCACAGCCTACGAGCAGTACTTC. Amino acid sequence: CASSPLGTAYEQYF.

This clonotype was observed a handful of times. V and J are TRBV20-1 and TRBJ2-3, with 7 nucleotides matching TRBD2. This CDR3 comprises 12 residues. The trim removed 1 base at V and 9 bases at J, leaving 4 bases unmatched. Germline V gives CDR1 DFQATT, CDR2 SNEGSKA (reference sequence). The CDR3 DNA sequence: TGCAGTGCTAGAGGGACGGGACTAACGCAGTATTTT. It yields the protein CSARGTGLTQYF.

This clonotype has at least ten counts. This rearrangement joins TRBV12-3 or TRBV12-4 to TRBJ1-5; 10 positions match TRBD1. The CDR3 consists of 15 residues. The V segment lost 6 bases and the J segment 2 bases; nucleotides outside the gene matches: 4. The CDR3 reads CASSPGTGGNQPQHF. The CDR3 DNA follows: TGTGCCAGCAGCCCCGGGACAGGGGGCAATCAGCCCCAGCATTTT.

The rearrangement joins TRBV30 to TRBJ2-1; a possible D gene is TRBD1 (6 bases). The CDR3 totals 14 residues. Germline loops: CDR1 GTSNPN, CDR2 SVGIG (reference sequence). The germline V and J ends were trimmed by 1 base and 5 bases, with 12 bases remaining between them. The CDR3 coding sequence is TGTGCCTGGAGTGGGGGCAGGGGAAACAATGAGCAGTTCTTC. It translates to CAWSGGRGNNEQFF.

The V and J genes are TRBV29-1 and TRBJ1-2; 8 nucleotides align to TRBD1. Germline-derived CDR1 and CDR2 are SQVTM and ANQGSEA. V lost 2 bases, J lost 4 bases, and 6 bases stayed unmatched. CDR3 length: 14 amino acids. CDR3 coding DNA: TGCAGCGTTGAACGGACAGGGTTTGGCTATGGCTACACCTTC. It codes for CSVERTGFGYGYTF. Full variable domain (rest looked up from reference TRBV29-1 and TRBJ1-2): SAVISQKPSRDICQRGTSLTIQCQVDSQVTMMFWYRQQPGQSLTLIATANQGSEATYESGFVIDKFPISRPNLTFSTLTVSNMSPEDSSIYLCSVERTGFGYGYTFGSGTRLTVV.

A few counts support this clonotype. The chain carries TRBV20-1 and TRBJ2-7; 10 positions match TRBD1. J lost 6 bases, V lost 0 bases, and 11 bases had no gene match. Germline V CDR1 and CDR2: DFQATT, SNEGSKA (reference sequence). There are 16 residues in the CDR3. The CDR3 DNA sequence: TGCAGTGCTAGAGATTTGGGGACAGGGGTTTATGGCGAGCAGTACTTC. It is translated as CSARDLGTGVYGEQYF.

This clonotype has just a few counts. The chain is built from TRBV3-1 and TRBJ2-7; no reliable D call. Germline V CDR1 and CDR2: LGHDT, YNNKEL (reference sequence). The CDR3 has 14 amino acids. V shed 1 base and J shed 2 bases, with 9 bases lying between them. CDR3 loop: CASSQVADAYEQYF. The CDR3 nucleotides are TGTGCCAGCAGCCAAGTGGCCGATGCCTACGAGCAGTACTTC.

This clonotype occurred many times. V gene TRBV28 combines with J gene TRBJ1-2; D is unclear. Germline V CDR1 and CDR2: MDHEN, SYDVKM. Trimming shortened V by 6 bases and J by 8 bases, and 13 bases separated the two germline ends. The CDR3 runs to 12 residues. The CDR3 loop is CASRRWVRGYTF. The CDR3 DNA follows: TGTGCCAGCAGACGATGGGTTCGGGGCTACACCTTC.

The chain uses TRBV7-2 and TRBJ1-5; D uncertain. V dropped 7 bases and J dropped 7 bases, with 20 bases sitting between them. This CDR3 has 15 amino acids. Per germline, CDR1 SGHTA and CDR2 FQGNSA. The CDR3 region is CASKINRASDQPQHF. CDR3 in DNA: TGTGCCAGCAAAATAAACCGGGCCTCAGACCAGCCCCAGCATTTT.

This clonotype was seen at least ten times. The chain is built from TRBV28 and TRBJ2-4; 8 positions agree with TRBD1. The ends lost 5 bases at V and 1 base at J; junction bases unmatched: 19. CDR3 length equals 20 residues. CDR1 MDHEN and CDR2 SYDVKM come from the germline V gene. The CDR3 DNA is TGTGCCAGCAGTCCAATCCATCGGACAGGGCAGTATTGGGCCAAAAACATTCAGTACTTC. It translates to CASSPIHRTGQYWAKNIQYF.